The rows below give T cell receptor beta chains drawn from one sample of a study of control samples from healthy donors and cancer patients. Sequenced by immunoSEQ multiplex PCR; TCRdb stores in-frame clones only, minus some. The sample yields 85,000 to 90,000 clones, over 65% seen once. Sequencing used blood. Source of these receptors: a woman aged 40-49 years in good health. Each CDR3 is given with its conserved first and last residue. The D gene is left open where the match is weak. A clone size is listed for some rows: how often the clone was seen (once, few, many), or a class if it is expanded.

J gene: TRBJ1-2; D gene: TRBD1; V gene: TRBV6-1; clone size: .; CDR3 DNA: TGTGCCAGCAGTGAAGGGGGACAGGATCGGTATGGCTACACCTTC; CDR3 protein: CASSEGGQDRYGYTF
J gene: TRBJ1-1; D gene: .; V gene: TRBV11-1; clone size: once; CDR3 DNA: TGTGCCAGCAGCTTGACGAGAAAGGAAGCTTTCTTT; CDR3 protein: CASSLTRKEAFF
J gene: TRBJ1-1; D gene: TRBD1; V gene: TRBV6-7; clone size: .; CDR3 DNA: TGTGCCAGCCAGGCAGGGGGATGGGCCACTGAAGCTTTCTTT; CDR3 protein: CASQAGGWATEAFF
J gene: TRBJ1-3; D gene: .; V gene: TRBV15; clone size: .; CDR3 DNA: TGTGCCACCAGCGTTAACAGGAACTCTGGAAACACCATATATTTT; CDR3 protein: CATSVNRNSGNTIYF
J gene: TRBJ2-3; D gene: TRBD2; V gene: TRBV20-1; clone size: .; CDR3 DNA: TGCAGTGCTAGTGATAGCGGGGGAGCAGATACGCAGTATTTT; CDR3 protein: CSASDSGGADTQYF
J gene: TRBJ1-2; D gene: TRBD1; V gene: TRBV3-1/TRBV3-2; clone size: .; CDR3 DNA: TGTGCCAGCAGCCAAGATTCGCAGGGGGATGGCTACACCTTC; CDR3 protein: CASSQDSQGDGYTF
J gene: TRBJ2-2; D gene: .; V gene: TRBV10-3; clone size: .; CDR3 DNA: TGTGCCACCGGGGAATACGAGAACACCGGGGAGCTGTTTTTT; CDR3 protein: CATGEYENTGELFF
J gene: TRBJ2-7; D gene: TRBD1; V gene: TRBV20-1; clone size: .; CDR3 DNA: TGCAGTGCTAGTACGGGACAGGGGAGCTCCTACGAGCAGTACTTC; CDR3 protein: CSASTGQGSSYEQYF
J gene: TRBJ1-2; D gene: TRBD1; V gene: TRBV6-1; clone size: .; CDR3 DNA: TGTGCCAGCAGTGGGCCGGGACAGGGGGACCTTAACTATGGCTACACCTTC; CDR3 protein: CASSGPGQGDLNYGYTF
J gene: TRBJ2-2; D gene: .; V gene: TRBV5-4; clone size: .; CDR3 DNA: TGTGCCAGCAGCTTCCAAGGGGGTGCGAACACCGGGGAGCTGTTTTTT; CDR3 protein: CASSFQGGANTGELFF
J gene: TRBJ2-7; D gene: .; V gene: TRBV5-1; clone size: .; CDR3 DNA: TGCGCCAGCAGCTTGGAAGGGGCTAATTCCTACGAGCAGTACTTC; CDR3 protein: CASSLEGANSYEQYF
J gene: TRBJ1-1; D gene: .; V gene: TRBV11-3; clone size: .; CDR3 DNA: TGTGCCAGCAGCTATGGGGGGCTGGGTGCTTGTTTCTTT; CDR3 protein: CASSYGGLGACFF
J gene: TRBJ1-2; D gene: TRBD1; V gene: TRBV18; clone size: .; CDR3 DNA: TGTGCCAGCTCACCTAGGACAGGGGGCGACTATGGCTACACCTTC; CDR3 protein: CASSPRTGGDYGYTF
J gene: TRBJ1-3; D gene: .; V gene: TRBV30; clone size: .; CDR3 DNA: TGTGCCTGGAGTCGCGGATTACCTGGAAACACCATATATTTT; CDR3 protein: CAWSRGLPGNTIYF
J gene: TRBJ1-5; D gene: .; V gene: TRBV9; clone size: .; CDR3 DNA: TGTGCCAGCAGCGCTCAGGGTTATAGCAATCAGCCCCAGCATTTT; CDR3 protein: CASSAQGYSNQPQHF
J gene: TRBJ1-2; D gene: TRBD1; V gene: TRBV11-3; clone size: .; CDR3 DNA: TGTGCCAGCAGCGAAACGGGACAGGGAGGTGGCTACACCTTC; CDR3 protein: CASSETGQGGGYTF
J gene: TRBJ1-2; D gene: .; V gene: TRBV2; clone size: .; CDR3 DNA: TGTGCCAGCACCCCTAGAGCAGGGGCCAAGGATGGCTACACCTTC; CDR3 protein: CASTPRAGAKDGYTF
J gene: TRBJ1-2; D gene: .; V gene: TRBV6-1; clone size: .; CDR3 DNA: TGTGCCAGCAGTGAATTTGGTGGTCCGGGAGGCTACACCTTC; CDR3 protein: CASSEFGGPGGYTF
J gene: TRBJ2-1; D gene: .; V gene: TRBV5-4; clone size: .; CDR3 DNA: TGTGCCAGCAGCTTGGCCCATGGTAGTGAGCAGTTCTTC; CDR3 protein: CASSLAHGSEQFF
J gene: TRBJ1-2; D gene: TRBD1; V gene: TRBV10-3; clone size: many; CDR3 DNA: TGTGCCACGAACCCAGGGGGGCAGGGGGCCTGGGGTGGCTACACCTTC; CDR3 protein: CATNPGGQGAWGGYTF
J gene: TRBJ2-7; D gene: .; V gene: TRBV19; clone size: once; CDR3 DNA: TGTGCCAGTAGTATAGATAGCACAGGTGCCTCCTACGAGCAGTACTTC; CDR3 protein: CASSIDSTGASYEQYF
J gene: TRBJ2-3; D gene: TRBD2; V gene: TRBV4-3; clone size: .; CDR3 DNA: TGCGCCAGCAGCTCCTTTAGCGGGGGAAGAACAGATACGCAGTATTTT; CDR3 protein: CASSSFSGGRTDTQYF
J gene: TRBJ2-2; D gene: .; V gene: TRBV10-1; clone size: .; CDR3 DNA: TGCGCCAGCAGTGAGGCAGGGAGCACCGGGGAGCTGTTTTTT; CDR3 protein: CASSEAGSTGELFF
J gene: TRBJ1-1; D gene: .; V gene: TRBV5-8; clone size: .; CDR3 DNA: TGTGCCAGCAGCAAAGAAAACAGGGTAGGGACTGAAGCTTTCTTT; CDR3 protein: CASSKENRVGTEAFF